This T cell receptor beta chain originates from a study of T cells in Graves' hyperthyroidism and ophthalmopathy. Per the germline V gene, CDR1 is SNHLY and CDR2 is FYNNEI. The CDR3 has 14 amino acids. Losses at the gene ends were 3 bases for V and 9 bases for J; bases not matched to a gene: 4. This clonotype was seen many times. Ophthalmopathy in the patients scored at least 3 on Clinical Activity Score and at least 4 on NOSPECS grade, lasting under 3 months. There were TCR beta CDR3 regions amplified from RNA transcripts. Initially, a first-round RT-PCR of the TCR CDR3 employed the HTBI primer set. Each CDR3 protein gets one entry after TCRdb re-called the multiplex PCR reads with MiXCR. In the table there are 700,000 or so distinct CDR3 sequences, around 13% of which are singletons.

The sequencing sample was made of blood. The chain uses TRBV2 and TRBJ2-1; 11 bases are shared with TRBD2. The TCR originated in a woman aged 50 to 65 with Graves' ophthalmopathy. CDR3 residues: CASSDRGLAVEQFF. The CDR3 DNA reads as TGTGCCAGCAGTGACCGGGGACTAGCGGTTGAGCAGTTCTTC.